The T cell receptor (beta chain) described here comes from a study of shared clonotypes between healthy human individuals. The protocol was immunoSEQ multiplex PCR, while the TCRdb copy is restricted to in-frame clones and leaves out a portion. The sample includes around 440,000 clones, approximately 71% seen only once; the top ten take around 12%. V lost 2 bases, J lost 5 bases, and 9 bases lay in between. Germline V gene lookup returns CDR1 SGHRS and CDR2 YFSETQ. There are 13 residues in the CDR3. The clonotype comes from a woman in her 40s in good health. Some clones in this sample may be carry-over from other donors' samples. The sequencing sample was made of PBMCs. The gene calls are TRBV5-1 and TRBJ2-3, with unresolved D. The CDR3 sequence is CASSFFTGDTQYF. CDR3 sequence (DNA): TGCGCCAGCAGCTTCTTTACGGGAGATACGCAGTATTTT.